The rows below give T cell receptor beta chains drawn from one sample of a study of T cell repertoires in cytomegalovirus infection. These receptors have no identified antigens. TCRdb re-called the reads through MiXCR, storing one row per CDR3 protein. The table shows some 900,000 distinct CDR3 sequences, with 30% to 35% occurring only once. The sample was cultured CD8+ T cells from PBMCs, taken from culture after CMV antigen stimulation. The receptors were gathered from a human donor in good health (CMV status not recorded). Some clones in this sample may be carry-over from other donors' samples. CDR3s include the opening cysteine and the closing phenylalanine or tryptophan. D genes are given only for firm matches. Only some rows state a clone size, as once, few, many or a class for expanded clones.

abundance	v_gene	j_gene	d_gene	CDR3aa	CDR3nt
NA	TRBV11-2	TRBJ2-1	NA	CASSLAPNPYNEQFF	TGTGCCAGCAGCTTAGCTCCGAACCCCTACAATGAGCAGTTCTTC
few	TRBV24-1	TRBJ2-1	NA	CATSDQTAYNEQFF	TGTGCCACCAGTGATCAGACTGCCTACAATGAGCAGTTCTTC
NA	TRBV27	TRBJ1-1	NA	CASSLEHPSYTEAFF	TGTGCCAGCAGTTTAGAACACCCATCCTACACTGAAGCTTTCTTT
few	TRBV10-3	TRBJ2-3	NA	CAISDPDSGSSTDTQYF	TGTGCCATCAGTGACCCGGACAGTGGCTCTAGCACAGATACGCAGTATTTT
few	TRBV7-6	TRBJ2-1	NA	CASLPAGSYNEQFF	TGTGCCAGCCTTCCGGCGGGCTCCTACAATGAGCAGTTCTTC
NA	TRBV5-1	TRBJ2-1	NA	CASRADDNEQFF	TGCGCCAGCAGGGCGGACGACAATGAGCAGTTCTTC
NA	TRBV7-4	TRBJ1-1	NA	CASSFSTGLNTEAFF	TGTGCCAGCAGCTTTTCGACAGGCCTTAACACTGAAGCTTTCTTT
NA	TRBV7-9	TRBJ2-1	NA	CASSSSPEESPYNEQFF	TGTGCCAGCAGCTCCAGCCCCGAGGAGTCTCCCTACAATGAGCAGTTCTTC
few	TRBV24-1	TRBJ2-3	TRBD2	CATAGTSGKSEDTQYF	TGTGCCACCGCGGGGACTAGCGGGAAATCAGAGGATACGCAGTATTTT
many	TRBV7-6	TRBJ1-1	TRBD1	CASSRRDRGDTEAFF	TGTGCCAGCAGCCGCCGGGACAGGGGTGACACTGAAGCTTTCTTT
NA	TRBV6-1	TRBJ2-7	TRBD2	CASSSLGLAEEYEQYF	TGTGCCAGCAGCTCCCTGGGACTAGCGGAAGAATACGAGCAGTACTTC
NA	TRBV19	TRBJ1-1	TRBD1	CATDRGNMNTEAFF	TGTGCCACTGACAGGGGAAACATGAACACTGAAGCTTTCTTT
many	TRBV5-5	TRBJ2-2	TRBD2	CASSPSLAGGLVIGELFF	TGTGCCAGCAGCCCCTCGCTAGCGGGGGGGCTGGTTATCGGGGAGCTGTTTTTT
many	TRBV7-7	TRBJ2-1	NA	CASSLRPNYNEQFF	TGTGCTAGCAGCCTACGGCCTAATTACAATGAGCAGTTCTTC
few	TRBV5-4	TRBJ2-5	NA	CASTPRVDSSERETQYF	TGTGCCAGCACCCCACGAGTCGACTCCAGTGAGAGGGAGACCCAGTACTTC
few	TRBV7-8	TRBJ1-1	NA	CASSLAPVANTEAFF	TGTGCCAGCAGCTTAGCTCCAGTCGCGAACACTGAAGCTTTCTTT
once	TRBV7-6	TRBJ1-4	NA	CASSPGQPYNEKLFF	TGTGCCAGCAGTCCCGGACAGCCCTATAATGAAAAACTGTTTTTT
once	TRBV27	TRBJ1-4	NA	CASSRPGYNEKLFF	TGTGCCAGCAGTCGACCAGGTTACAATGAAAAACTGTTTTTT
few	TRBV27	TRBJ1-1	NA	CASSSGVMNTEAFF	TGTGCCAGCAGTTCCGGCGTCATGAACACTGAAGCTTTCTTT
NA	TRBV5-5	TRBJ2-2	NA	CASSLVFSSTGELFF	TGTGCCAGCAGCTTGGTGTTTTCTTCCACCGGGGAGCTGTTTTTT
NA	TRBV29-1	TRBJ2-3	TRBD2	CSVVRGLAEYTDTQYF	TGCAGCGTCGTTAGGGGACTAGCGGAATACACAGATACGCAGTATTTT
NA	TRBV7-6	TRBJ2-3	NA	CASSLDSGFPLRDTQYF	TGTGCCAGCAGCTTAGACTCAGGGTTCCCCCTCCGTGATACGCAGTATTTT
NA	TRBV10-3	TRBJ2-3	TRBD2	CAISEAGGQDTQYF	TGTGCCATCAGTGAGGCGGGGGGGCAGGATACGCAGTATTTT
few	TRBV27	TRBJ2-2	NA	CASSRDRYTGELFF	TGTGCCAGCAGCCGTGACAGATACACCGGGGAGCTGTTTTTT
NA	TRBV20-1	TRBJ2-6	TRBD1	CSADRGRANVLTF	TGCAGTGCCGACAGGGGAAGGGCCAACGTCCTGACTTTC
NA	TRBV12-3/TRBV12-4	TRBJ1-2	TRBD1	CASSSRGLANYGYTF	TGTGCCAGCAGTTCCAGGGGGTTAGCTAACTATGGCTACACCTTC
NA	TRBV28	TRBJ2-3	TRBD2	CASSWGGRLYF	TGTGCCAGCAGTTGGGGGGGGAGGCTGTATTTT
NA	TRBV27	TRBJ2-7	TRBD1	CASSSGTALWEQYF	TGTGCCAGCAGTTCCGGGACAGCCCTTTGGGAGCAGTACTTC
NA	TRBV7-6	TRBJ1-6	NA	CASSFASNSPLHF	TGTGCCAGCAGCTTTGCCAGTAATTCACCCCTCCACTTT
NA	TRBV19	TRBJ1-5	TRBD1	CASGGQTLNQPQHF	TGTGCCAGTGGGGGACAGACTCTCAATCAGCCCCAGCATTTT
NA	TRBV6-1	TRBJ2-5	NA	CASSEGPGAQETQYF	TGTGCCAGCAGTGAAGGGCCCGGGGCCCAAGAGACCCAGTACTTC
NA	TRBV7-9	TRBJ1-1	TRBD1	CASSLVIGQGADYTEAFF	TGTGCCAGCAGCTTAGTCATCGGACAGGGGGCAGATTACACTGAAGCTTTCTTT
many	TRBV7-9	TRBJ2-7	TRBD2	CASLGGGLYEQYF	TGTGCCAGCCTCGGGGGGGGTCTGTACGAGCAGTACTTC
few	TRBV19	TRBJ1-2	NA	CASSIAGSQGVDYGYTF	TGTGCCAGTAGTATAGCCGGCAGCCAGGGCGTCGACTATGGCTACACCTTC
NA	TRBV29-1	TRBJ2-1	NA	CSVGGRGETYNVQFF	TGCAGCGTTGGGGGTCGGGGCGAGACCTACAATGTGCAGTTCTTC
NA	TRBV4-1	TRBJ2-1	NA	CASSQGVRGGNEQFF	TGCGCCAGCAGCCAAGGGGTTCGAGGGGGGAATGAGCAGTTCTTC
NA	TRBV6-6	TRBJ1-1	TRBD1	CASSYRRGHTEAFF	TGTGCCAGCAGTTACCGGAGGGGGCACACTGAAGCTTTCTTT
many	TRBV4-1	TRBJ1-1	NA	CASSQDREGLINTEAFF	TGCGCCAGCAGCCAAGATAGGGAAGGACTGATAAACACTGAAGCTTTCTTT
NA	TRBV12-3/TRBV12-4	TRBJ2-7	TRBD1	CASAGTGETYEQYF	TGTGCCAGCGCCGGGACAGGAGAAACCTACGAGCAGTACTTC
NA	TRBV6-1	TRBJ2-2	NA	CASSDIVIWENTGELFF	TGTGCCAGCAGTGACATAGTGATCTGGGAGAACACCGGGGAGCTGTTTTTT
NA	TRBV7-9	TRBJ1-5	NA	CASSSSGSYQPQHF	TGTGCCAGCAGCTCCTCGGGGTCTTATCAGCCCCAGCATTTT
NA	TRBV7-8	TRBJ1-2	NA	CASSLAYGADGYTF	TGTGCCAGCAGCTTAGCGTACGGGGCTGATGGCTACACCTTC
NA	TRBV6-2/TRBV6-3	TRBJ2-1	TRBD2	CATSPLGLAEEDEQFF	TGTGCCACCTCCCCACTTGGACTAGCGGAGGAGGATGAGCAGTTCTTC
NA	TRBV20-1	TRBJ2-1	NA	CSASSGFAPNEQFF	TGCAGTGCTAGTTCGGGTTTTGCCCCCAATGAGCAGTTCTTC
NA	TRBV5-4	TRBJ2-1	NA	CASSLADGGSYNEQFF	TGTGCCAGCAGCTTGGCTGATGGGGGGTCCTACAATGAGCAGTTCTTC